These 30 T cell receptor beta chains were sequenced from one sample in a study of blood T cell repertoires in COVID-19. Sequencing was performed with immunoSEQ multiplex PCR; in TCRdb, only in-frame clones are kept and a portion is missing. There are roughly 50,000 clones in the sample; less than 95% occur only once, and around 8.2% lies in the top ten. Sequenced input: peripheral blood. These receptor sequences come from a woman aged 40-49 years with active COVID-19.

The V and J genes are TRBV18 and TRBJ1-1; 10 bases map to TRBD1. This CDR3 region has 14 residues. J was trimmed by 5 bases and V by 3 bases; bases with no gene match: 3. Per germline, CDR1 KGHSH and CDR2 LQKENI. CDR3 nucleotide sequence: TGTGCCAGCTCACCTGACAGGGGGCGGACTGAAGCTTTCTTT. Residues: CASSPDRGRTEAFF. Full variable domain (remainder filled in from reference TRBV18 and TRBJ1-1): NAGVMQNPRHLVRRRGQEARLRCSPMKGHSHVYWYRQLPEEGLKFMVYLQKENIIDESGMPKERFSAEFPKEGPSILRIQQVVRGDSAAYFCASSPDRGRTEAFFGQGTRLTVV.

The chain is built from TRBV12-5 and TRBJ2-4; D might be TRBD2 (6 bases). This CDR3 is built from 19 residues. Between the trimmed V and J ends, which lost 0 bases and 7 bases, there was a span of 25 bases. Germline V gene data show CDR1 as LGHNT and CDR2 as FRNRAP. CDR3 residues: CASGLVFGGPCGIWNIQYF. The CDR3 DNA sequence: TGTGCTAGTGGTTTGGTTTTTGGTGGTCCCTGCGGGATATGGAACATTCAGTACTTC. The full variable domain, rest sourced from reference TRBV12-5 and TRBJ2-4, is DARVTQTPRHKVTEMGQEVTMRCQPILGHNTVFWYRQTMMQGLELLAYFRNRAPLDDSGMPKDRFSAEMPDATLATLKIQPSEPRDSAVYFCASGLVFGGPCGIWNIQYFGAGTRLSVL.

The gene calls are TRBV25-1 and TRBJ1-2; a possible D gene is TRBD1 (6 bases). Per the germline V gene, CDR1 is MGHDK and CDR2 is SYGVNS. V gave up 2 bases and J gave up 8 bases, with 15 bases separating them. This CDR3 has 14 amino acids. This chain's CDR3 is CASSEIGQGQGYTF. The CDR3 DNA is TGTGCCAGCAGTGAAATTGGTCAGGGGCAAGGCTACACCTTC.

The V and J genes are TRBV14 and TRBJ1-1; TRBD1 is a possible D gene (6 bases). Trimming took off 0 bases at V and 1 base at J, with 6 bases between the two ends. Germline V gene lookup returns CDR1 SGHDN and CDR2 FVKESK. This CDR3 has 14 residues. Written as DNA, the CDR3 is TGTGCCAGCAGCCAAGAGACAGGGAACACTGAAGCTTTCTTT. Protein: CASSQETGNTEAFF.

The rearrangement uses TRBV11-1 and TRBJ2-2; 7 bases are a match to TRBD1. This CDR3 is 15 amino acids long. J gave up 1 base and V 5 bases, and 4 bases lay outside the gene matches. Germline CDR1 is SGHAT and CDR2 is FQDESV (reference sequence). The CDR3 nucleotides are TGTGCCAGCAGCACTCGGACAGGGAACACCGGGGAGCTGTTTTTT. Protein sequence: CASSTRTGNTGELFF.

The J gene is TRBJ2-2, the V gene TRBV7-8; 8 bases line up with TRBD2. Germline values: CDR1 SGHVS, CDR2 FQNEAQ. CDR3 size: 16 residues. Trimming removed 5 bases from V and 4 bases from J; junction bases left unmatched: 9. DNA of the CDR3: TGTGCCAGCAGCAGCCCCCGGAGCGGGGGCACCGGGGAGCTGTTTTTT. Its protein is CASSSPRSGGTGELFF. The full variable domain, rest sourced from reference TRBV7-8 and TRBJ2-2, is GAGVSQSPRYKVAKRGQDVALRCDPISGHVSLFWYQQALGQGPEFLTYFQNEAQLDKSGLPSDRFFAERPEGSVSTLKIQRTQQEDSAVYLCASSSPRSGGTGELFFGEGSRLTVL.

The gene calls are TRBV9 and TRBJ2-5; weak D call: TRBD1 (5 bases). The CDR3 totals 15 residues. Looked up from germline, CDR1 is SGDLS and CDR2 is YYNGEE. The germline V and J ends were trimmed by 7 bases and 5 bases, with 21 bases remaining between them. The CDR3 bases are TGTGCCAGCTCCGGATGGGGCGACAGAAGTGAGACCCAGTACTTC. This sequence encodes CASSGWGDRSETQYF. Looking up the rest from reference TRBV9 and TRBJ2-5 gives the full variable domain: DSGVTQTPKHLITATGQRVTLRCSPRSGDLSVYWYQQSLDQGLQFLIQYYNGEERAKGNILERFSAQQFPDLHSELNLSSLELGDSALYFCASSGWGDRSETQYFGPGTRLLVL.

The chain combines TRBV19 with TRBJ2-1, with D possibly TRBD2 on 7 matching bases. The germline CDR1 and CDR2 sequences are LNHDA and SQIVND (reference sequence). This CDR3 has 13 amino acids. Trimming removed 3 bases from V and 10 bases from J, with 13 bases in between. CDR3 loop: CASSIEGGGEQFF. In nucleotides, the CDR3 is TGTGCCAGTAGTATTGAGGGGGGAGGGGAGCAGTTCTTC.

V is TRBV18 and J is TRBJ1-1; 10 bases map to TRBD1. The V segment lost 2 bases and the J segment 6 bases; nucleotides outside the gene matches: 6. The CDR3 has 15 amino acids. The germline V gene has CDR1 KGHSH and CDR2 LQKENI. Here the CDR3 DNA reads TGTGCCAGCTCACCAGGATTTGGGACAGGGGCTGAAGCTTTCTTT. Translation gives CASSPGFGTGAEAFF.

The chain combines TRBV7-2 with TRBJ1-1, with 9 bases aligning to TRBD1. This CDR3 has 14 amino acids. Per germline, CDR1 SGHTA and CDR2 FQGNSA. V gave up 3 bases and J gave up 6 bases; unmatched junction bases: 5. The CDR3 sequence is CASSLPGQGAEAFF. The CDR3, as DNA: TGTGCCAGCAGCTTGCCGGGACAGGGCGCTGAAGCTTTCTTT.

The CDR3 sequence: CASSRAIEAFF. CDR3 sequence (DNA): TGTGCCAGCAGCCGGGCAATTGAAGCTTTCTTT. This sequence joins TRBV7-8 and TRBJ1-1; D gene ambiguous. The CDR3 is made up of 11 amino acids. With 5 bases removed from V and 7 bases from J, the gap between germline ends came to 8 bases. CDR1 is SGHVS and CDR2 is FQNEAQ in the germline V gene.

The chain uses TRBV3-1 (or the pseudogene TRBV3-2) and TRBJ2-1, with TRBD1 as a possible D gene (5 bases). Germline CDR1 reads LGHDT; CDR2 reads YNNKEL (reference sequence). This CDR3 region has 15 residues. V dropped 0 bases and J dropped 6 bases, with 12 bases sitting between them. CDR3 DNA sequence: TGTGCCAGCAGCCAAGATCGGCAGGGTTTCAATGAGCAGTTCTTC. It specifies CASSQDRQGFNEQFF.

The genes are TRBV5-4 and TRBJ2-1, with D perhaps matching TRBD2 (6 bases). The V gene lost 4 bases and the J gene lost 0 bases, with 17 bases spanning the gap. The V gene's germline CDR1 is SGHNT and CDR2 YYREEE (reference sequence). The CDR3 loop spans 17 amino acids. The CDR3 nucleotides are TGTGCCAGCAGCCCGGGTGGCGGGGATAGCTCCTACAATGAGCAGTTCTTC. Translating it yields CASSPGGGDSSYNEQFF.

The J gene is TRBJ2-6, the V gene TRBV7-6, with D maybe TRBD1 (6 bases). The CDR3 spans 15 residues. Germline lookup yields CDR1 SGHVS and CDR2 FNYEAQ. Trimming shortened V by 4 bases and J by 2 bases, and 9 bases separated the two germline ends. Written as DNA, the CDR3 is TGTGCCAGCAGCTCCAGGGGTGCTGGGGCCAACGTCCTGACTTTC. This translates into CASSSRGAGANVLTF.

J is TRBJ1-2 and V is TRBV6-5, with 8 bases matching TRBD1. The CDR3 extends over 13 amino acids. Germline V CDR1 and CDR2: MNHEY, SVGAGI. V trimming: 3 bases; J trimming: 8 bases; junction bases outside the gene matches: 5. CDR3 in amino acids: CASSYQGARGYTF. CDR3 bases: TGTGCCAGCAGTTATCAGGGGGCGAGGGGCTACACCTTC.

In its sample, this clone was seen a few times. The chain is built from TRBV6-6 and TRBJ1-1; 12 nucleotides match TRBD1. The germline V gene encodes CDR1 MNHNY and CDR2 SVGAGI (reference sequence). Germline trimming cut 7 bases from V and 7 bases from J; bases unmatched to any gene: 10. The CDR3 is 15 amino acids. CDR3 amino acids: CASTPRDRGRGEAFF. The CDR3, as DNA: TGTGCCAGCACCCCCCGGGACAGGGGGCGCGGTGAAGCTTTCTTT.

The CDR3 DNA follows: TGTGCCTGGAGTCAGTACAGGGGTGAACGGTACGAGCAGTACTTC. This codes for CAWSQYRGERYEQYF. The chain links TRBV30 to TRBJ2-7; 7 bases are a match to TRBD1. This CDR3 has 15 amino acids. Per the germline V gene, CDR1 is GTSNPN and CDR2 is SVGIG (reference sequence). The V and J ends lost 2 bases and 4 bases, in that order; junction bases with no gene match: 11.

The rearrangement uses TRBV6-4 and TRBJ1-5; D gene ambiguous. CDR1 and CDR2 from the germline V gene are MRHNA and SNTAGT. The CDR3 runs 17 residues. Trimming took off 5 bases at V and 0 bases at J, with 17 bases between the two ends. For the CDR3, the DNA is TGTGCCAGCAGTCCGGTCCCTCACTGTTATAGCAATCAGCCCCAGCATTTT. It yields the protein CASSPVPHCYSNQPQHF.

This clone was detected only once. This chain connects TRBV19 to TRBJ1-4, with TRBD1 matching over 7 bases. This CDR3 contains 14 residues. The J segment lost 7 bases and the V segment lost 5 bases, leaving 7 bases of the junction unmatched. CDR1 and CDR2 (germline): LNHDA, SQIVND (reference sequence). The CDR3 DNA reads as TGTGCCAGTAGTTCCGGACAGGAAAGTGAAAAACTGTTTTTT. This sequence encodes CASSSGQESEKLFF.

The V call is TRBV5-1, the J call TRBJ2-7, with TRBD1 matching over 10 bases. The CDR3 has 14 amino acids. The germline V gene encodes CDR1 SGHRS and CDR2 YFSETQ. The J segment lost 3 bases and the V segment lost 4 bases, leaving 4 bases of the junction unmatched. CDR3 nucleotide sequence: TGCGCCAGCAGCGGACAGGGGGGTTACTACGAGCAGTACTTC. Translation: CASSGQGGYYEQYF.

The chain uses TRBV11-2 and TRBJ2-5; 8 bases match TRBD2. CDR3 length: 15 residues. The germline V gene has CDR1 SGHAT and CDR2 FQNNGV. The J segment lost 2 bases and the V segment lost 3 bases, leaving 5 bases of the junction unmatched. The CDR3 sequence is CASSFRASGQETQYF. The DNA of the CDR3 is TGTGCCAGCAGCTTTAGGGCTAGCGGGCAAGAGACCCAGTACTTC.

The chain carries TRBV5-1 and TRBJ2-1; TRBD2 agrees at 10 bases. CDR1 and CDR2 from the germline V gene are SGHRS and YFSETQ. The CDR3 sequence is 15 residues long. V trimming: 4 bases; J trimming: 3 bases; junction bases outside the gene matches: 4. The CDR3 spells CASSPGTSVYNEQFF. CDR3 coding DNA: TGCGCCAGCAGCCCCGGGACTAGCGTCTACAATGAGCAGTTCTTC.

The chain joins TRBV29-1 to TRBJ2-3, with 12 positions matching TRBD2. V trimming: 0 bases; J trimming: 6 bases; junction bases outside the gene matches: 4. CDR3 length equals 15 residues. Germline CDR1 reads SQVTM; CDR2 reads ANQGSEA. CDR3: CSVEDPTSGGDTQYF. DNA for the CDR3: TGCAGCGTTGAAGATCCAACTAGCGGGGGGGATACGCAGTATTTT.

This clone has more than one count but fewer than ten. V is TRBV7-9 and J is TRBJ2-5, with 7 bases matching TRBD1. The ends lost 5 bases at V and 4 bases at J; junction bases unmatched: 10. The CDR3 length is 15 residues. Germline V gene lookup returns CDR1 SEHNR and CDR2 FQNEAQ (reference sequence). The CDR3 DNA reads as TGTGCCAGCAGCCCAGATGCCTACAGGGGAGAGACCCAGTACTTC. Translated, it gives CASSPDAYRGETQYF.

The chain recombines TRBV11-2 with TRBJ2-3; 11 bases line up with TRBD2. The V and J ends lost 3 bases and 1 base, in that order; junction bases with no gene match: 3. The CDR3 loop spans 16 amino acids. Per the germline V gene, CDR1 is SGHAT and CDR2 is FQNNGV. The CDR3 coding sequence is TGTGCCAGCAGCTTGAGACTAGCGGGGCGCACAGATACGCAGTATTTT. Its protein is CASSLRLAGRTDTQYF.

V and J are TRBV4-1 and TRBJ2-7; 7 bases agree with TRBD1. Germline CDR1 is MGHRA and CDR2 is YSYEKL. The CDR3 contains 14 residues. After removal of 4 bases from V and 5 bases from J, the junction contained 8 bases not matched to a gene. CDR3 protein: CASSLQQGSNEQYF. The CDR3, as DNA: TGCGCCAGCAGCCTACAACAGGGGTCAAACGAGCAGTACTTC.

The rearrangement links TRBV2 to TRBJ1-6, with TRBD1 as a possible D gene (6 bases). Trimming shortened V by 6 bases and J by 5 bases, and 14 bases separated the two germline ends. Germline CDR1 is SNHLY and CDR2 is FYNNEI. The CDR3 covers 15 residues. CDR3 bases: TGTGCCAGCAGGAAACAGGGCTTGGATAATTCACCCCTCCACTTT. It is translated as CASRKQGLDNSPLHF.

The chain employs TRBV6-5 and TRBJ2-5; 10 bases are a match to TRBD2. The V and J ends lost 7 bases and 5 bases, in that order; junction bases with no gene match: 10. Per germline, CDR1 MNHEY and CDR2 SVGAGI. The CDR3 extends over 15 amino acids. The CDR3 reads CASTVGGLAMETQYF. The CDR3 DNA reads as TGTGCCAGCACCGTGGGGGGACTAGCGATGGAGACCCAGTACTTC.

This sequence joins TRBV6-2 or TRBV6-3 and TRBJ2-3, with a tentative D call TRBD1 (5 bases). Germline CDR1 is MNHEY and CDR2 is SVGEGT. With 2 bases removed from V and 0 bases from J, the gap between germline ends came to 12 bases. The CDR3 extends over 16 amino acids. CDR3 amino acids: CASSYPGISSTDTQYF. The CDR3 DNA follows: TGTGCCAGCAGTTACCCAGGGATCTCTAGCACAGATACGCAGTATTTT.

The chain recombines TRBV6-5 with TRBJ2-3, with D perhaps TRBD2 (7 bases). In germline, CDR1 is MNHEY, CDR2 SVGAGI. CDR3 size: 14 residues. The germline V and J ends were trimmed by 5 bases and 2 bases, with 11 bases remaining between them. The CDR3 loop is CASSRGGLTDTQYF. The CDR3 DNA is TGTGCCAGCAGTCGCGGGGGCCTCACAGATACGCAGTATTTT.